Following are 27 T cell receptor beta chains from one sample sequenced in a study of blood T cell repertoires in COVID-19. Assay used: immunoSEQ multiplex PCR; TCRdb lists only in-frame clones, some missing. The data hold about 81,000 clones, with 91% observed a single time. The material sequenced was peripheral blood. All receptors come from a woman between 45 and 60 years old in a cohort sampled during active COVID-19.

V is TRBV9 and J is TRBJ2-1; 11 bases line up with TRBD1. This CDR3 is built from 15 residues. The germline V gene has CDR1 SGDLS and CDR2 YYNGEE. The J segment lost 6 bases and the V segment lost 0 bases, leaving 2 bases of the junction unmatched. Here the CDR3 reads CASSVVGQGANEQFF. In nucleotides, the CDR3 is TGTGCCAGCAGCGTAGTAGGACAGGGGGCCAATGAGCAGTTCTTC.

The rearrangement uses TRBV19 and TRBJ2-7; perhaps TRBD1 as D (6 bases). V was clipped by 4 bases and J by 3 bases, with 16 bases between them. Per the germline V gene, CDR1 is LNHDA and CDR2 is SQIVND (reference sequence). The CDR3 consists of 15 residues. The CDR3 sequence is CASSTATGPIYEQYF. CDR3 nucleotide sequence: TGTGCCAGTAGTACAGCGACAGGTCCGATCTACGAGCAGTACTTC.

The chain uses TRBV29-1 and TRBJ2-1, with TRBD2 identical over 10 bases. The germline V gene has CDR1 SQVTM and CDR2 ANQGSEA. The CDR3 contains 14 residues. V gave up 5 bases and J gave up 1 base; unmatched junction bases: 2. This CDR3 is CSVWTSGSYNEQFF. For the CDR3, the DNA is TGCAGCGTTTGGACTAGCGGATCCTACAATGAGCAGTTCTTC.

CDR3 in amino acids: CASVYRGAHTEAFF. CDR3 in DNA: TGTGCCAGCGTCTACAGGGGCGCCCACACTGAAGCTTTCTTT. The rearrangement links TRBV28 to TRBJ1-1; 7 nucleotides agree with TRBD1. Germline CDR1 and CDR2: MDHEN and SYDVKM. CDR3 length: 14 residues. The V segment lost 8 bases and the J segment 3 bases; nucleotides outside the gene matches: 9.

The J gene is TRBJ1-2, the V gene TRBV12-3 or TRBV12-4, with D hard to call. The germline V and J ends were trimmed by 0 bases and 8 bases, with 7 bases remaining between them. The CDR3 contains 12 residues. CDR3 DNA: TGTGCCAGCAGTTTAGCGCGTTGGGGCTACACCTTC. Translating gives CASSLARWGYTF.

The chain couples TRBV7-9 to TRBJ1-5; weak D call: TRBD1 (5 bases). Germline lookup yields CDR1 SEHNR and CDR2 FQNEAQ (reference sequence). This CDR3 has 17 amino acids. V dropped 4 bases and J dropped 2 bases, with 18 bases sitting between them. The CDR3 sequence: CASSWGGSGDRNQPQHF. The CDR3 DNA reads as TGTGCCAGCAGCTGGGGGGGGAGCGGGGACCGCAATCAGCCCCAGCATTTT.

The rearrangement links TRBV7-2 to TRBJ2-5, with 8 bases matching TRBD2. Germline CDR1 and CDR2: SGHTA and FQGNSA. This CDR3 has 15 residues. V gave up 5 bases and J gave up 0 bases; unmatched junction bases: 5. The CDR3 DNA reads as TGTGCCAGCAGCGCGACTAGCGTAAACCAAGAGACCCAGTACTTC. Protein sequence: CASSATSVNQETQYF.

The chain combines TRBV3-1 (or the pseudogene TRBV3-2) with TRBJ1-5; D might be TRBD1 (5 bases). In germline, CDR1 is LGHDT, CDR2 YNNKEL (reference sequence). Trimming removed 1 base from V and 0 bases from J, with 7 bases in between. This CDR3 spans 15 amino acids. The CDR3 sequence: CASSQGTHSNQPQHF. The CDR3 DNA reads as TGTGCCAGCAGCCAAGGGACACATAGCAATCAGCCCCAGCATTTT.

The chain is built from TRBV27 and TRBJ1-2; unclear D gene. The V end was cut by 2 bases, the J end by 2 bases, with 6 bases between. CDR3 length: 13 amino acids. The germline V gene encodes CDR1 MNHEY and CDR2 SMNVEV (reference sequence). The CDR3 sequence is CASSLGRNYGYTF. The CDR3 DNA sequence: TGTGCCAGCAGTTTAGGGCGAAACTATGGCTACACCTTC.

The chain is built from TRBV9 and TRBJ2-5; 9 bases match TRBD2. V lost 0 bases and J lost 2; bases outside the gene matches: 8. This CDR3 contains 17 residues. Germline V gives CDR1 SGDLS, CDR2 YYNGEE. The CDR3 coding sequence is TGTGCCAGCAGCGTAGGAATTTCTAGCGGGACACAAGAGACCCAGTACTTC. Protein sequence: CASSVGISSGTQETQYF.

The chain carries TRBV5-1 and TRBJ2-5, with 8 nucleotides matching TRBD1. CDR3 length: 15 amino acids. J was trimmed by 1 base and V by 4 bases; bases with no gene match: 6. Per the germline V gene, CDR1 is SGHRS and CDR2 is YFSETQ. CDR3 amino acids: CASSPQGASQETQYF. CDR3 DNA sequence: TGCGCCAGCAGCCCCCAGGGGGCGAGCCAAGAGACCCAGTACTTC.

The V and J genes are TRBV6-5 and TRBJ1-6, with D perhaps matching TRBD1 (6 bases). CDR3 length: 16 residues. In germline, CDR1 is MNHEY, CDR2 SVGAGI. Trimming removed 2 bases from V and 0 bases from J, with 8 bases in between. CDR3 in DNA: TGTGCCAGCAGTTACGGGGGCAGCTCCTATAATTCACCCCTCCACTTT. Translation: CASSYGGSSYNSPLHF.

This chain joins TRBV30 and TRBJ2-7, with D maybe TRBD1 (6 bases). Germline assignment: CDR1 GTSNPN and CDR2 SVGIG (reference sequence). The CDR3 has 14 amino acids. V was cut by 1 base and J by 0 bases, with 10 bases left in between. Written as DNA, the CDR3 is TGTGCCTGGAGTGGGGGGCCTAGCTCCTACGAGCAGTACTTC. Its protein is CAWSGGPSSYEQYF.

The rearrangement joins TRBV11-2 to TRBJ1-1, with TRBD1 matching 10 bases. The CDR3 is made up of 17 amino acids. Germline V gives CDR1 SGHAT, CDR2 FQNNGV. V shed 5 bases and J 1 base; nucleotides not matched to a gene: 10. CDR3: CASSPRRDRGSNTEAFF. In DNA form, the CDR3 reads TGTGCCAGCAGCCCCCGCCGGGACAGGGGTTCGAACACTGAAGCTTTCTTT.

This rearrangement joins TRBV10-2 to TRBJ2-2; 8 nucleotides match TRBD2. The germline V gene encodes CDR1 WSHSY and CDR2 SAAADI. The CDR3 spans 14 residues. J gave up 4 bases and V 4 bases, and 2 bases lay outside the gene matches. This CDR3 is CASSGTSGTGELFF. CDR3 sequence (DNA): TGCGCCAGCAGTGGCACTAGCGGCACCGGGGAGCTGTTTTTT.

This clone was detected a few times. This chain connects TRBV29-1 to TRBJ2-1; 14 bases line up with TRBD2. This CDR3 region has 17 residues. Trimming at V came to 5 bases and at J to 2 bases, leaving 8 bases not matched to a gene. CDR1 SQVTM and CDR2 ANQGSEA come from the germline V gene. The CDR3: CSVSGTSGRGTYNEQFF. The CDR3 DNA is TGCAGCGTTTCCGGGACTAGCGGGAGAGGAACCTACAATGAGCAGTTCTTC.

The chain carries TRBV6-5 and TRBJ2-1, with D maybe TRBD2 (5 bases). The germline CDR1 and CDR2 sequences are MNHEY and SVGAGI. Trimming removed 7 bases from V and 0 bases from J, with 13 bases in between. The length of the CDR3 is 15 residues. For the CDR3, the DNA is TGTGCCAGCACCGCGGAGGTGGGCTCCTACAATGAGCAGTTCTTC. Translated: CASTAEVGSYNEQFF.

The chain has TRBV7-9 and TRBJ1-6; D is uncertain. The V end was cut by 5 bases, the J end by 7 bases, with 15 bases between. Per the germline V gene, CDR1 is SEHNR and CDR2 is FQNEAQ (reference sequence). The CDR3 contains 15 residues. CDR3 sequence: CASSLPRDGNSPLHF. The CDR3 nucleotides read TGTGCCAGCAGCCTCCCGCGAGACGGGAATTCACCCCTCCACTTT.

The genes are TRBV4-1 and TRBJ1-1, with a tentative D call TRBD1 (5 bases). This CDR3 comprises 13 residues. Germline CDR1 reads MGHRA; CDR2 reads YSYEKL. V was clipped by 3 bases and J by 5 bases, with 10 bases between them. The CDR3, as DNA: TGCGCCAGCAGCCAGTTCGGGGGGACTGAAGCTTTCTTT. Protein: CASSQFGGTEAFF.

The chain combines TRBV5-1 with TRBJ1-4; TRBD1 agrees at 9 bases. V was pared by 5 bases and J by 8 bases, with 10 bases of the junction left unmatched. Per germline, CDR1 SGHRS and CDR2 YFSETQ. This CDR3 region has 15 residues. The CDR3 here is CASSSQTGGREKLFF. CDR3 sequence (DNA): TGCGCCAGCAGTTCGCAAACAGGGGGCAGGGAAAAACTGTTTTTT.

The chain couples TRBV28 to TRBJ2-7; D unresolved. This CDR3 region has 14 residues. Deletions cut 5 bases from V and 2 bases from J, with 13 bases between. The germline CDR1 and CDR2 sequences are MDHEN and SYDVKM. CDR3 coding DNA: TGTGCCAGCAGTCCCCTGCGGATACCCTACGAGCAGTACTTC. Translated, it gives CASSPLRIPYEQYF.

The chain combines TRBV18 with TRBJ2-2; TRBD1 matches 10 bases. This CDR3 is built from 17 residues. Germline V lookup: CDR1 KGHSH, CDR2 LQKENI. The trim removed 3 bases at V and 6 bases at J, leaving 10 bases unmatched. The CDR3 coding sequence is TGTGCCAGCTCACCCCCTGTAGGGACAGGGGCCTCCGGGGAGCTGTTTTTT. Translated, it gives CASSPPVGTGASGELFF.

The sample holds one count of this clone. The chain has TRBV21-1 and TRBJ2-2; the table's TRBD2 call for D was not verified on the DNA. TRBV21-1 is designated a pseudogene. The CDR3 totals 17 residues. The chain's CDR3 is CARRGVRTSGSTGELFF. The CDR3 DNA reads TGTGCCAGGAGGGGGGTCCGGACTAGCGGGAGCACCGGGGAGCTGTTTTTT.

V usage is TRBV7-9 and J usage is TRBJ1-2; tentative D call: TRBD1 (5 bases). Looked up from germline, CDR1 is SEHNR and CDR2 is FQNEAQ (reference sequence). There are 15 residues in the CDR3. Trimming took off 5 bases at V and 3 bases at J, with 16 bases between the two ends. This chain's CDR3 is CASSPRGGADYGYTF. DNA for the CDR3: TGTGCCAGCAGCCCGAGGGGAGGGGCGGACTATGGCTACACCTTC.

This clone was recorded a few times. The rearrangement joins TRBV6-1 to TRBJ2-7, with TRBD1 matching 8 bases. Germline trimming cut 1 base from V and 1 base from J; bases unmatched to any gene: 6. The CDR3 is 16 amino acids. Germline CDR1 MNHNS, CDR2 SASEGT. CDR3 in amino acids: CASSEGTGGLSYEQYF. CDR3 nucleotide sequence: TGTGCCAGCAGTGAAGGAACAGGGGGTCTGTCCTACGAGCAGTACTTC.

The gene calls are TRBV7-3 and TRBJ2-7; possibly TRBD2 for D (6 bases). Per germline, CDR1 SGHTA and CDR2 FQGTGA. Trimming removed 1 base at V and 0 bases at J, with 10 bases between. The length of the CDR3 is 15 residues. In DNA form, the CDR3 reads TGTGCCAGCAGCTTAAACGCGGGGACCTCCTACGAGCAGTACTTC. As protein: CASSLNAGTSYEQYF. Full variable domain (outside the CDR3, taken from reference TRBV7-3 and TRBJ2-7): GAGVSQTPSNKVTEKGKYVELRCDPISGHTALYWYRQSLGQGPEFLIYFQGTGAADDSGLPNDRFFAVRPEGSVSTLKIQRTERGDSAVYLCASSLNAGTSYEQYFGPGTRLTVT.

The chain uses TRBV3-1 (or the pseudogene TRBV3-2) and TRBJ2-5; 11 bases align to TRBD2. The CDR3 consists of 15 residues. Germline CDR1 LGHDT, CDR2 YNNKEL (reference sequence). The junction had 7 bases not matched to a gene; V was cut back by 6 bases and J by 4 bases. This CDR3 reads CASRLGLADIETQYF. CDR3 DNA sequence: TGTGCCAGCAGACTGGGACTAGCGGATATAGAGACCCAGTACTTC.